These 5 T cell receptor beta chains came from one sample sequenced in a study of OX40 agonist ivuxolimab in advanced cancers. Sequencing used immunoSEQ multiplex PCR; TCRdb keeps in-frame clones, though not all of them. The repertoire includes fewer than 100,000 clones, about nine tenths of them detected once, and 6.2% sits in the top ten. This specimen consisted of CD4+ or CD8+ T cells sorted from blood, obtained in a trial of the OX40 agonist ivuxolimab. The receptors were sampled from an adult with an advanced solid tumor such as melanoma, head and neck, liver or kidney cancer.

The gene calls are TRBV7-9 and TRBJ2-3, with 10 bases matching TRBD2. This CDR3 is 15 amino acids long. V shed 4 bases and J 1 base; nucleotides not matched to a gene: 2. Per germline, CDR1 SEHNR and CDR2 FQNEAQ (reference sequence). The CDR3 DNA reads TGTGCCAGCAGCTCTAGCGGGAGAGGCACAGATACGCAGTATTTT. It yields the protein CASSSSGRGTDTQYF.

The chain is built from TRBV27 and TRBJ2-7; D may be TRBD1 or TRBD2 (5 bases each). Deletions cut 4 bases from V and 2 bases from J, with 15 bases between. The V gene's germline CDR1 is MNHEY and CDR2 SMNVEV (reference sequence). The CDR3 runs 15 residues. DNA for the CDR3: TGTGCCAGCAGTTCCTCCGGGACGGCACCCTACGAGCAGTACTTC. Amino acid sequence: CASSSSGTAPYEQYF.

This chain uses TRBV19 with TRBJ2-1; D perhaps matches TRBD1 (5 bases). Germline values: CDR1 LNHDA, CDR2 SQIVND (reference sequence). CDR3 size: 14 residues. The V gene lost 7 bases and the J gene lost 5 bases, with 15 bases spanning the gap. This CDR3 is CASKQGSQDNEQFF. The DNA of the CDR3 is TGTGCCAGTAAGCAGGGTTCGCAAGACAATGAGCAGTTCTTC.

About this clone itself: Other DNA sequences from this sample encode an identical CDR3 as well. This sequence joins TRBV9 and TRBJ2-7; D is unresolved. Germline V lookup: CDR1 SGDLS, CDR2 YYNGEE. The CDR3 spans 12 residues. Trimming cost V 0 bases and J 4 bases, with 5 bases left between them. The CDR3 loop reads CASSVEGYEQYF. The CDR3 coding sequence is TGTGCCAGCAGCGTAGAAGGGTACGAGCAGTACTTC.

The rearrangement links TRBV2 to TRBJ2-7; D possibly uses TRBD1 or TRBD2 (5 bases each). CDR1 is SNHLY and CDR2 is FYNNEI in the germline V gene. V was trimmed by 4 bases and J by 0 bases, leaving 16 bases between them. The CDR3 is 16 amino acids. CDR3 sequence (DNA): TGTGCCAGCAGTGGTTCGACGAGGGGTTCCTCCTACGAGCAGTACTTC. Translated, it gives CASSGSTRGSSYEQYF.